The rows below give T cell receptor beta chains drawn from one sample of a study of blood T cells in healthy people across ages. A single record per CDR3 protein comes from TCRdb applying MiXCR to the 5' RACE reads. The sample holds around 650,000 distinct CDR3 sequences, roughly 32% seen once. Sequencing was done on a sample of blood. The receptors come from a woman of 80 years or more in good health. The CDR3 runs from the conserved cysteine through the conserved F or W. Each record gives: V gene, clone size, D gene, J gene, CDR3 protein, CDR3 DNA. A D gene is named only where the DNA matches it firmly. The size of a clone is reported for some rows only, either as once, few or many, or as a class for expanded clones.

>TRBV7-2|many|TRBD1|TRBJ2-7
CASSARDRASYEQYF
TGTGCCAGCAGCGCCCGGGACAGGGCCTCCTACGAGCAGTACTTC
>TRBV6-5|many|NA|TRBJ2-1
CASSHKGGSYNEQFF
TGTGCCAGCAGTCACAAAGGGGGATCCTACAATGAGCAGTTCTTC
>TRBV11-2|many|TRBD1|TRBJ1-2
CASSLRGYYGYTF
TGTGCCAGCAGCCTCAGGGGGTACTATGGCTACACCTTC
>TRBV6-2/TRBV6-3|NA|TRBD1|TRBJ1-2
CASSYTTGAGYTF
TGTGCCAGCAGTTACACGACAGGGGCTGGCTACACCTTC
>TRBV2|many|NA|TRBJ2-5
CASSRGLPSQETQYF
TGTGCCAGCAGTCGAGGCCTTCCCTCCCAAGAGACCCAGTACTTC
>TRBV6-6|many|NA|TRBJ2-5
CASSYSVVRSQETQYF
TGTGCCAGCAGTTACTCGGTCGTGCGGAGTCAAGAGACCCAGTACTTC
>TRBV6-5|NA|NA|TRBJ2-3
CASSGVAGWDTQYF
TGTGCCAGCAGCGGAGTGGCGGGGTGGGATACGCAGTATTTT
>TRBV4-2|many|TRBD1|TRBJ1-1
CASSQDLTGRNTEAFF
TGTGCCAGCAGCCAAGATTTGACAGGGCGGAACACTGAAGCTTTCTTT
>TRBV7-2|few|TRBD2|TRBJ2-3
CASSSRLAGPSDTQYF
TGTGCCAGCAGCTCCCGACTAGCGGGGCCGTCGGATACGCAGTATTTT
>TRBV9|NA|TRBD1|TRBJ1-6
CASSAGQVNSPLHF
TGTGCCAGCAGCGCGGGACAGGTCAATTCACCCCTCCACTTT
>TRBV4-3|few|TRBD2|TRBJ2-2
CASSPRGAGGELFF
TGCGCCAGCAGCCCGCGGGGGGCGGGCGGGGAGCTGTTTTTT
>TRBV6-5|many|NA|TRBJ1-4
CASSAGRDGEKLFF
TGTGCCAGCAGTGCTGGGAGGGACGGTGAAAAACTGTTTTTT
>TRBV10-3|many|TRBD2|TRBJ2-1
CAISELAGDYNEQFF
TGTGCCATCAGTGAGCTCGCGGGGGACTACAATGAGCAGTTCTTC
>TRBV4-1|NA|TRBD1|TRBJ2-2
CASSIKGDRTNTGELFF
TGCGCCAGCTCGATCAAGGGGGACAGAACGAACACCGGGGAGCTGTTTTTT
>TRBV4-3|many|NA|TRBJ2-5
CASSQGRWLGTQYF
TGCGCCAGCAGCCAAGGCCGCTGGTTGGGGACCCAGTACTTC
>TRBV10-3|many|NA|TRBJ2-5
CAIGQLETQYF
TGTGCCATCGGACAGTTGGAGACCCAGTACTTC
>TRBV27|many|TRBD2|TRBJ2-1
CASKISSGGLSYNEQFF
TGTGCCAGCAAGATATCTAGCGGAGGACTCTCCTACAATGAGCAGTTCTTC
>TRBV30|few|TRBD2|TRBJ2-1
CAWSPASSGANNEQFF
TGTGCCTGGAGTCCCGCGTCTAGCGGGGCAAACAATGAGCAGTTCTTC
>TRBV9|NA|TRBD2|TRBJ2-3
CASGARKRGGTDTQYF
TGTGCCAGCGGCGCTAGGAAGCGGGGTGGGACAGATACGCAGTATTTT
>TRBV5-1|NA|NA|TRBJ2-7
CASSRRASDSYEQYF
TGCGCCAGCAGTCGGAGGGCTAGCGACTCCTACGAGCAGTACTTC
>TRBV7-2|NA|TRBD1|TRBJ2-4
CASSTRQGLEKNIQYF
TGTGCCAGCAGCACCCGACAGGGGTTGGAAAAAAACATTCAGTACTTC
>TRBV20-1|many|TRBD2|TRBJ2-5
CSARDYTSGQETQYF
TGCAGTGCTAGAGATTATACTAGCGGACAAGAGACCCAGTACTTC
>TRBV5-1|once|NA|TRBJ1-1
CASSLGWGMDTEAFF
TGCGCCAGCAGCTTGGGGTGGGGTATGGACACTGAAGCTTTCTTT
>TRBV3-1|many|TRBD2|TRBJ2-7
CASSQELAGGPLGREQYF
TGTGCCAGCAGCCAAGAACTAGCGGGGGGGCCCCTAGGTCGCGAGCAGTACTTC
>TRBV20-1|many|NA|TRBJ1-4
CSATDRDEKLFF
TGCAGTGCTACAGACAGAGATGAAAAACTGTTTTTT